One and the same sample provided the 21 T cell receptor beta chains below, sequenced in a study of PD-1 blockade in classical Hodgkin lymphoma. TCRdb's copy holds only in-frame clones and misses some; the assay was immunoSEQ multiplex PCR. Here the sample spans about 24,000 clones, 81% being singletons. Time point reported: cycle 4 day 1 (C4D1), after more than 5 weeks of nivolumab. Patients all relapsed after autologous stem cell transplantation, and there was variation in brentuximab vedotin exposure. Specimen: peripheral blood mononuclear cells (PBMCs), collected before the fourth cycle of nivolumab. These receptors originate from a human donor with classical Hodgkin lymphoma.

The chain couples TRBV19 to TRBJ2-1; 10 bases are shared with TRBD2. Germline CDR1 reads LNHDA; CDR2 reads SQIVND (reference sequence). The CDR3 has 16 amino acids. J was trimmed by 4 bases and V by 4 bases; bases with no gene match: 7. As DNA, the CDR3 is TGTGCCAGTAGTACTAGCGGGAGCCCTCGTTACAATGAGCAGTTCTTC. It is translated as CASSTSGSPRYNEQFF.

The chain couples TRBV10-3 to TRBJ2-1; 9 nucleotides align to TRBD1. The CDR3 has 16 residues. Germline V lookup: CDR1 ENHRY, CDR2 SYGVKD. Trimming took 3 bases from V and 0 from J; bases not matched to a gene: 3. The chain's CDR3 is CAISDGTGSSYNEQFF. The CDR3 coding sequence is TGTGCCATCAGTGACGGGACAGGGAGCTCCTACAATGAGCAGTTCTTC.

The chain couples TRBV30 to TRBJ1-1; D unclear. Trimming removed 4 bases at V and 0 bases at J, with 9 bases between. Per the germline V gene, CDR1 is GTSNPN and CDR2 is SVGIG (reference sequence). The CDR3 extends over 13 amino acids. In DNA, the CDR3 is TGTGCCTGGAAGCGGACGATGAACACTGAAGCTTTCTTT. It encodes CAWKRTMNTEAFF.

This chain connects TRBV19 to TRBJ2-2; TRBD1 aligns across 8 bases. CDR3 length: 16 residues. The junction had 10 bases not matched to a gene; V was cut back by 6 bases and J by 4 bases. Germline CDR1 is LNHDA and CDR2 is SQIVND (reference sequence). CDR3 in DNA: TGTGCCAGTAGGAGCAGGGACAGGAGTCCCACCGGGGAGCTGTTTTTT. Translated, it gives CASRSRDRSPTGELFF.

The rearrangement joins TRBV18 to TRBJ2-7; a possible D gene is TRBD1 (6 bases). The CDR3 runs to 14 residues. Germline values: CDR1 KGHSH, CDR2 LQKENI. V lost 6 bases and J 6 bases, leaving 18 bases between the germline ends. The CDR3 coding sequence is TGTGCCAGCTCTCCGAACCCTTCAGGGGTCGAGCAGTACTTC. Protein product: CASSPNPSGVEQYF. The full variable domain, its missing parts supplied by reference TRBV18 and TRBJ2-7, is NAGVMQNPRHLVRRRGQEARLRCSPMKGHSHVYWYRQLPEEGLKFMVYLQKENIIDESGMPKERFSAEFPKEGPSILRIQQVVRGDSAAYFCASSPNPSGVEQYFGPGTRLTVT.

The V call is TRBV19, the J call TRBJ2-5, with D tentatively TRBD1 (6 bases). The CDR3 runs 13 residues. V lost 4 bases, J lost 11 bases, and 17 bases lay in between. In germline, CDR1 is LNHDA, CDR2 SQIVND (reference sequence). DNA for the CDR3: TGTGCCAGTAGTACTTCGGACAGCCGTGAGCAGTACTTC. As protein: CASSTSDSREQYF.

This clone was recorded only once. The rearrangement joins TRBV9 to TRBJ2-2; the D is unclear. The V gene's germline CDR1 is SGDLS and CDR2 YYNGEE. The V end was cut by 0 bases, the J end by 8 bases, with 2 bases between. This CDR3 comprises 11 residues. DNA of the CDR3: TGTGCCAGCAGCGTAGCTGGGGAGCTGTTTTTT. Protein: CASSVAGELFF.

The chain joins TRBV7-2 to TRBJ1-1; 7 nucleotides match TRBD1. The CDR3 has 17 amino acids. Per the germline V gene, CDR1 is SGHTA and CDR2 is FQGNSA. Germline trimming cut 5 bases from V and 0 bases from J; bases unmatched to any gene: 12. The CDR3 region has the DNA TGTGCCAGCAGCCCAAAGGACAGGAGGGTGGTGAACACTGAAGCTTTCTTT. It translates to CASSPKDRRVVNTEAFF.

CDR3 sequence (DNA): TGTGCCAGCAGCCCTTCGGACAGTCGTCGCTACGAGCAGTACTTC. Translated: CASSPSDSRRYEQYF. The chain combines TRBV11-3 with TRBJ2-7; D might be TRBD1 (6 bases). Trimming cost V 5 bases and J 3 bases, with 17 bases left between them. Germline CDR1 SGHNT, CDR2 YENEEA. The CDR3 loop spans 15 amino acids.

With respect to this clone: Germline is not matched at one junction end, which may reflect a read error. This sequence joins TRBV5-1 and TRBJ1-4; possibly TRBD1 for D (5 bases). Germline values: CDR1 SGHRS, CDR2 YFSETQ. This CDR3 is built from 14 residues. CDR3 loop: CASTLEPGTGKLFF. In nucleotides, the CDR3 is TGCGCCAGCACCTTGGAACCAGGGACGGGAAAACTGTTTTTT.

The chain combines TRBV7-9 with TRBJ2-1, with TRBD2 matching 12 bases. After removal of 7 bases from V and 2 bases from J, the junction contained 9 bases not matched to a gene. The CDR3 covers 17 residues. The germline CDR1 and CDR2 sequences are SEHNR and FQNEAQ (reference sequence). CDR3 amino acids: CASITTSGGRTYNEQFF. The CDR3 nucleotides read TGTGCCAGCATAACGACTAGCGGGGGCCGAACCTACAATGAGCAGTTCTTC.

To note about this clone: A junction end diverges from the germline sequence, so it may reflect a read error. This sample also contains other DNA sequences that code for the same CDR3. The chain combines TRBV4-1 with TRBJ1-1, with TRBD1 matching over 9 bases. The germline gives CDR1 MGHRA, CDR2 YSYEKL. The CDR3 covers 17 residues. CDR3 region: CASSQAAQRTGATEAFF. The CDR3 bases are TGCGCCAGCAGCCAAGCCGCACAACGGACAGGGGCCACTGAAGCTTTCTTC.

This clone was recorded only once. V is TRBV6-5 and J is TRBJ1-1; tentative D call: TRBD1 (5 bases). Germline values: CDR1 MNHEY, CDR2 SVGAGI. V shed 0 bases and J shed 8 bases, with 10 bases lying between them. The CDR3 consists of 13 residues. The DNA of the CDR3 is TGTGCCAGCAGTTACTCGGAGGGGATGGAAGCTTTCTTT. Translation: CASSYSEGMEAFF.

V is TRBV11-2 and J is TRBJ2-5; 10 positions match TRBD1. The CDR3 is 15 amino acids. V gave up 1 base and J gave up 5 bases; unmatched junction bases: 4. CDR1 SGHAT and CDR2 FQNNGV come from the germline V gene. The chain's CDR3 is CASSLGTGGRETQYF. The CDR3 region has the DNA TGTGCCAGCAGCTTAGGGACAGGGGGGAGGGAGACCCAGTACTTC.

The chain combines TRBV7-2 with TRBJ2-2; no clear D. CDR1 and CDR2 from the germline V gene are SGHTA and FQGNSA. The ends were cut back, 4 bases at V and 5 bases at J, with 20 bases in the middle. The CDR3 is 17 amino acids. The CDR3 region is CASSWPTGTSWTGELFF. The CDR3 DNA is TGTGCCAGCAGCTGGCCCACGGGTACCTCCTGGACCGGGGAGCTGTTTTTT.

The rearrangement links TRBV6-5 to TRBJ2-2; TRBD1 is a possible D gene (5 bases). Looked up from germline, CDR1 is MNHEY and CDR2 is SVGAGI. V gave up 2 bases and J gave up 1 base, with 8 bases separating them. This CDR3 spans 15 amino acids. The CDR3 nucleotides read TGTGCCAGCAGTTACACAACAGGGAACACCGGGGAGCTGTTTTTT. Its protein product is CASSYTTGNTGELFF.

The chain joins TRBV18 to TRBJ2-3, with D possibly called TRBD1 or TRBD2 (5 bases each). This CDR3 is built from 15 residues. In germline, CDR1 is KGHSH, CDR2 LQKENI. V lost 3 bases and J lost 0, with 10 bases in between. CDR3 nucleotide sequence: TGTGCCAGCTCACCGTTGGGGGATAGCACAGATACGCAGTATTTT. This encodes CASSPLGDSTDTQYF.

The gene calls are TRBV28 and TRBJ2-7; the D gene is possibly TRBD1 (5 bases). Trimming took off 5 bases at V and 12 bases at J, with 20 bases between the two ends. The CDR3 runs 13 residues. Looked up from germline, CDR1 is MDHEN and CDR2 is SYDVKM. This chain's CDR3 is CASSLLGASPGYF. DNA of the CDR3: TGTGCCAGCAGTCTCTTAGGGGCATCCCCAGGGTACTTC.

V usage is TRBV29-1 and J usage is TRBJ2-2; 9 positions agree with TRBD1. CDR3 length: 12 amino acids. V gave up 7 bases and J gave up 7 bases; unmatched junction bases: 4. CDR1 and CDR2 from the germline V gene are SQVTM and ANQGSEA. DNA of the CDR3: TGCAGCGGACAGGGGGGGATCGGGGAGCTGTTTTTT. It yields the protein CSGQGGIGELFF.

V and J are TRBV13 and TRBJ2-5; no firm D call. This CDR3 spans 14 amino acids. V lost 4 bases and J lost 7, with 16 bases in between. Looked up from germline, CDR1 is PRHDT and CDR2 is FYEKMQ (reference sequence). The CDR3 is CASSWSSGLRTQYF. CDR3 sequence (DNA): TGTGCCAGCAGCTGGAGCTCGGGCTTGCGGACCCAGTACTTC.

This chain joins TRBV27 and TRBJ2-4; D gene uncertain. Germline loops: CDR1 MNHEY, CDR2 SMNVEV (reference sequence). This CDR3 contains 14 residues. V was trimmed by 4 bases and J by 5 bases, leaving 12 bases between them. CDR3 in amino acids: CASSYLGSENIQYF. The CDR3 coding sequence is TGTGCCAGCAGTTATTTGGGCAGCGAAAACATTCAGTACTTC.